This TCR beta chain was sequenced in a study of radiotherapy plus CTLA-4 blockade in lung cancer. Notes on this clone: Antigen specificity is unknown.

The study, taken as a whole, reports: Best predicting response, reportedly, were early blood T cell clone dynamics, with interferon-beta.

Method: immunoSEQ multiplex PCR; TCRdb's copy keeps in-frame clones and lacks some. The sample lists roughly 44,000 clones; roughly three quarters were seen once. Germline V CDR1 and CDR2: SGHNT, YENEEA. With 5 bases clipped from V and 6 bases from J, the junction kept 7 bases outside the gene matches. This CDR3 spans 14 amino acids. The chain carries TRBV11-3 and TRBJ2-5; TRBD2 agrees at 9 bases. This sequence originates from a human donor with non-small cell lung cancer who had stable disease on radiotherapy plus ipilimumab. The specimen was peripheral blood, collected from a patient treated with radiotherapy plus ipilimumab. The CDR3 DNA reads TGTGCCAGCAGCGGGCGGGGGGGCGCGAAGACCCAGTACTTC. It specifies CASSGRGGAKTQYF.